This T cell receptor beta chain was recorded in a study of cytomegalovirus exposure and HLA in healthy donors. Across the whole study: Of several hundred genotyped donors, 75% to 90% grouped in the Caucasian-associated ancestry cluster. Regarding the study as a whole: Association of a missense DCLRE1C variant with TCR beta V- and J-gene trimming was reported in a later analysis. TCR beta chains associated with HLA were, in a later analysis, more clonally expanded than equally common others.

60 Vbeta and 13 Jbeta primers were used in PCR. Profiling relied on immunoSEQ multiplex PCR, and the TCRdb table lists in-frame clones only, not all of them. The profile covers about 130,000 clones, with about three quarters appearing a single time and 6.6% taken by the ten largest. V lost 7 bases to trimming and J lost 5 bases; unmatched junction nucleotides: 6. CDR3 length: 14 residues. CDR1 and CDR2 from the germline V gene are SGHVS and FQNEAQ. With regard to this clone: The antigen remains undetermined.

The material sequenced was PBMCs. The chain is built from TRBV7-8 and TRBJ2-2; 8 positions match TRBD2. The clonotype was recovered from a man aged 35-49 years in good health and CMV-seropositive. The CDR3 sequence: CASTGLVKTGELFF. The CDR3 DNA reads TGTGCCAGCACGGGACTAGTAAAAACCGGGGAGCTGTTTTTT.